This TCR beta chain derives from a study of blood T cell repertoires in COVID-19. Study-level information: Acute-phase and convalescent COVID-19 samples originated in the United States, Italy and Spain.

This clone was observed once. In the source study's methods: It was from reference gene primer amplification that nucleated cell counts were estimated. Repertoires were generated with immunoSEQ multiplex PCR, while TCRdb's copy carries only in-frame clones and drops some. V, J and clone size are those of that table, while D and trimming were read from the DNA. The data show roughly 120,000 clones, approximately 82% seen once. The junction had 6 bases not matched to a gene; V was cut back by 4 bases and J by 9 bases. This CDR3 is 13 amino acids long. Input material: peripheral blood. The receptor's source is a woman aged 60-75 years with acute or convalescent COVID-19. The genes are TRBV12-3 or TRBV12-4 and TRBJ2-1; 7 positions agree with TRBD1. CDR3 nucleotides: TGTGCCAGCAGTTCACAGGGGCATGGTGAGCAGTTCTTC. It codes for CASSSQGHGEQFF.